The 17 T cell receptor beta chains presented below share a single source sample, sequenced in a study of blood T cell repertoires in COVID-19. Assay: immunoSEQ multiplex PCR; the TCRdb copy retains only in-frame clones and omits some. The sample lists about 80,000 clones; around 83% were seen once. The sample consisted of peripheral blood. These receptors came from a woman in her 70s with acute or convalescent COVID-19.

J is TRBJ2-5 and V is TRBV4-2; D gene ambiguous. This CDR3 is 14 amino acids long. Per germline, CDR1 LGHNA and CDR2 YNFKEQ. Deletions cut 0 bases from V and 3 bases from J, with 8 bases between. CDR3 amino acids: CASSQDLREETQYF. Written as DNA, the CDR3 is TGTGCCAGCAGCCAAGATTTACGGGAAGAGACCCAGTACTTC.

The rearrangement uses TRBV5-1 and TRBJ2-1; 9 bases agree with TRBD2. Germline-derived CDR1 and CDR2 are SGHRS and YFSETQ. The junction had 11 bases not matched to a gene; V was cut back by 2 bases and J by 5 bases. The CDR3 sequence is 17 residues long. This chain's CDR3 is CASSFSLSGRRNNEQFF. The CDR3 region has the DNA TGCGCCAGCAGCTTCTCCCTGAGCGGGAGGAGGAACAATGAGCAGTTCTTC.

This clone was seen only once. The rearrangement joins TRBV7-9 to TRBJ2-1, with D maybe TRBD2 (6 bases). V was cut by 3 bases and J by 4 bases, with 10 bases left in between. The CDR3 covers 14 residues. Per the germline V gene, CDR1 is SEHNR and CDR2 is FQNEAQ (reference sequence). CDR3 nucleotides: TGTGCCAGCAGCTTCTCGACTAGATACAATGAGCAGTTCTTC. Its protein product is CASSFSTRYNEQFF.

The genes are TRBV30 and TRBJ2-7; possibly TRBD1 for D (7 bases). The V end lost 1 base, the J end lost 1 base, and 11 bases lay between the germline ends. The germline gives CDR1 GTSNPN, CDR2 SVGIG (reference sequence). The CDR3 loop spans 14 amino acids. The chain's CDR3 is CAWSEQGGSYEQYF. The CDR3 nucleotides are TGTGCCTGGAGTGAGCAGGGGGGATCCTACGAGCAGTACTTC.

The chain carries TRBV6-5 and TRBJ1-5; D is ambiguous. Germline CDR1 reads MNHEY; CDR2 reads SVGAGI. CDR3 length equals 14 residues. V was clipped by 0 bases and J by 5 bases, with 8 bases between them. Written as DNA, the CDR3 is TGTGCCAGCAGTTACTCCCCGGGAGATCAGCCCCAGCATTTT. As protein: CASSYSPGDQPQHF.

The V call is TRBV9, the J call TRBJ1-3; tentative D call: TRBD1 (6 bases). There are 17 residues in the CDR3. Trimming took 0 bases from V and 0 from J, leaving 13 bases between them. Germline V gene sequence: CDR1 SGDLS, CDR2 YYNGEE. CDR3: CASSVAGQTNSGNTIYF. CDR3 coding DNA: TGTGCCAGCAGCGTAGCTGGACAGACCAACTCTGGAAACACCATATATTTT.

The chain recombines TRBV2 with TRBJ2-3, with a tentative D call TRBD2 (5 bases). This CDR3 has 14 amino acids. The ends were cut back, 6 bases at V and 2 bases at J, with 12 bases in the middle. The germline gives CDR1 SNHLY, CDR2 FYNNEI. This CDR3 reads CASRSASTTDTQYF. Here the CDR3 DNA reads TGTGCCAGCAGATCGGCTAGCACCACAGATACGCAGTATTTT.

The genes are TRBV19 and TRBJ1-6; 7 bases fit TRBD1. From germline, CDR1 is LNHDA and CDR2 SQIVND (reference sequence). Losses at the gene ends were 3 bases for V and 10 bases for J; bases not matched to a gene: 6. The CDR3 consists of 14 residues. The CDR3 loop reads CASSIGQGVSPLHF. Written as DNA, the CDR3 is TGTGCCAGTAGTATTGGTCAGGGGGTCTCACCCCTCCACTTT.

This clone came up once. The chain combines TRBV7-3 with TRBJ1-1; 8 nucleotides line up with TRBD1. The CDR3 spans 14 residues. Germline V gene data show CDR1 as SGHTA and CDR2 as FQGTGA. With 5 bases clipped from V and 12 bases from J, the junction kept 14 bases outside the gene matches. The CDR3 loop is CASSRTPTDRAPFF. CDR3 bases: TGTGCCAGCAGCAGAACGCCGACGGACAGGGCCCCTTTCTTT.

This chain links TRBV7-9 with TRBJ1-1; TRBD1 is a possible D gene (5 bases). The CDR3 spans 14 residues. Germline assignment: CDR1 SEHNR and CDR2 FQNEAQ (reference sequence). V was trimmed by 1 base and J by 1 base, leaving 7 bases between them. In DNA, the CDR3 is TGTGCCAGCAGCTTAGAAAGGGGGAACACTGAAGCTTTCTTT. Its translation is CASSLERGNTEAFF.

This chain connects TRBV7-9 to TRBJ1-5, with 9 bases aligning to TRBD1. Germline CDR1 and CDR2: SEHNR and FQNEAQ (reference sequence). The CDR3 contains 13 residues. V shed 8 bases, J shed 5 bases, and the junction held 4 bases outside the gene matches. The CDR3: CASATGGDQPQHF. As DNA, the CDR3 is TGTGCCAGCGCCACAGGGGGCGATCAGCCCCAGCATTTT.

This clone was detected a few times. The rearrangement uses TRBV7-3 and TRBJ2-1; TRBD1 is a possible D gene (5 bases). Germline values: CDR1 SGHTA, CDR2 FQGTGA. Trimming removed 1 base from V and 5 bases from J, with 12 bases in between. This CDR3 has 15 amino acids. CDR3 DNA sequence: TGTGCCAGCAGCTTAATATCCGACAGAAACAATGAGCAGTTCTTC. It is translated as CASSLISDRNNEQFF.

The CDR3 here is CASSPLAGAEQFF. In DNA form, the CDR3 reads TGTGCCAGCTCACCGCTGGCGGGGGCTGAGCAGTTCTTC. J is TRBJ2-1 and V is TRBV18; D possibly corresponds to TRBD2 (7 bases). Germline lookup yields CDR1 KGHSH and CDR2 LQKENI. The CDR3 has 13 residues. V lost 3 bases and J 9 bases, leaving 12 bases between the germline ends.

The chain couples TRBV29-1 to TRBJ2-1; tentatively, D is TRBD2 (6 bases). The CDR3 is 17 residues long. V dropped 1 base and J dropped 3 bases, with 19 bases sitting between them. Germline CDR1 and CDR2: SQVTM and ANQGSEA. The CDR3 region has the DNA TGCAGCGTTGAAGTGTTTTCTTTGGGACTGAGCTACAATGAGCAGTTCTTC. Translated, it gives CSVEVFSLGLSYNEQFF.

This clone is classed as medium-sized. The chain recombines TRBV5-5 with TRBJ2-3; perhaps TRBD1 as D (5 bases). Germline CDR1 SGHKS, CDR2 YYEKEE (reference sequence). CDR3 length: 16 amino acids. The ends were cut back, 2 bases at V and 2 bases at J, with 15 bases in the middle. The CDR3 here is CASSLSQPRDTDTQYF. In nucleotides, the CDR3 is TGTGCCAGCAGCTTAAGTCAGCCCAGGGACACAGATACGCAGTATTTT.

This clone was detected a few times. The chain combines TRBV10-3 with TRBJ2-1, with TRBD2 matching over 7 bases. This CDR3 has 15 residues. Germline lookup yields CDR1 ENHRY and CDR2 SYGVKD. J lost 6 bases, V lost 4 bases, and 9 bases had no gene match. CDR3 in DNA: TGTGCCATCAGTGCCACCGAGGGACTACGCAATGAGCAGTTCTTC. Its translation: CAISATEGLRNEQFF.

This clone was detected once. The CDR3 loop is CASSLGPRDNEQFF. The CDR3 region has the DNA TGTGCCAGCAGCTTGGGACCCAGGGACAATGAGCAGTTCTTC. The rearrangement joins TRBV5-5 to TRBJ2-1, with D possibly matching TRBD1 (5 bases). The length of the CDR3 is 14 residues. V lost 0 bases and J 5 bases, leaving 9 bases between the germline ends. CDR1 and CDR2 (germline): SGHKS, YYEKEE (reference sequence).